The subject of this entry is one TCR beta chain. Its target is not known. This sample was included in a study of shared clonotypes between healthy human individuals. Findings and limits, study-wide: Few donors restricted represented genetic and exposure-history diversity. Clonotype sharing among the donors was expected to vary with sequencing depth. Non-shared clonotypes displayed generation probabilities falling below those of clonotypes present in all four donors. Large sequencing depth failed to make sorted-subset sequencing complete, rarefaction showed.

The method was immunoSEQ multiplex PCR; TCRdb's version includes in-frame clones alone and lacks a portion of them. Seen here are a few million clones, more than 90% observed once, and the top ten hold under 0.15%. The CDR3 is made up of 16 amino acids. The germline V gene encodes CDR1 MNHEY and CDR2 SVGAGI. J was trimmed by 6 bases and V by 0 bases; bases with no gene match: 5. This receptor was obtained from a man younger than 35 in good health. The rearrangement links TRBV6-5 to TRBJ1-5, with 10 bases fitting TRBD1. The sequenced sample consisted of naive CD4+ T cells sorted from blood. Subset here: CD45RA+ positively selected. CDR3 in DNA: TGTGCCAGCAGTTACTCCGGGACAGGGGCCAGTCAGCCCCAGCATTTT. Translating it yields CASSYSGTGASQPQHF.